The sequence of this T cell receptor beta chain was determined in a study of T cells in Graves' hyperthyroidism and ophthalmopathy. Exclusions: uncontrolled infection, other autoimmune disease, pregnancy, lactation. The PBMCs were taken from 10 ml of fresh peripheral blood. Researchers took RNA transcripts and amplified the TCR beta CDR3 regions from them. During a first-round RT-PCR of the TCR CDR3, the HTBI primer set was used. In TCRdb, the multiplex PCR reads were re-called with MiXCR into one record per CDR3 protein. This sample carries 600,000 to 800,000 distinct CDR3 sequences, approximately 40% of them seen once, and the ten largest clones take 30% to 40%. Study results and limitations: The model's output predicted ophthalmopathy at a median of 6.5 months prior to onset. Blood also contained most expanded thyroid clonotypes above 0.001.

Note on this clonotype: The antigen is not known.

Trimming shortened V by 5 bases and J by 6 bases, and 29 bases separated the two germline ends. The CDR3 is made up of 19 amino acids. Germline-derived CDR1 and CDR2 are MNHEY and SVGAGI. The rearrangement joins TRBV6-5 to TRBJ1-5, with D hard to call. Sequencing was carried out using blood. This sequence was found in a middle-aged woman with Graves' hyperthyroidism. The CDR3 coding sequence is TGTGCCAGCAGTCGCCATCTTCTGTGTATAGCGGCGATATGTCAGCCCCAGCATTTT. It encodes CASSRHLLCIAAICQPQHF.